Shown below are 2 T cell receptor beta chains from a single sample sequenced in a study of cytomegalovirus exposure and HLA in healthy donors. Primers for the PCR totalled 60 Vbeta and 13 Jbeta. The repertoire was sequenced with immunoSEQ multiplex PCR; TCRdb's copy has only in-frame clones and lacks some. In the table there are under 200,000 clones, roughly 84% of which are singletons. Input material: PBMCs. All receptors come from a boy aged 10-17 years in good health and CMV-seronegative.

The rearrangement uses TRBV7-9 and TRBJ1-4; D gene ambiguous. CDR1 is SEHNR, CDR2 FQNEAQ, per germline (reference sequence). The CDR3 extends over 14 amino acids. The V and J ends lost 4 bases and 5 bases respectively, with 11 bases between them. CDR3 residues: CASSSKNRNEKLFF. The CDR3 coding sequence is TGTGCCAGCAGCTCCAAGAACCGGAATGAAAAACTGTTTTTT.

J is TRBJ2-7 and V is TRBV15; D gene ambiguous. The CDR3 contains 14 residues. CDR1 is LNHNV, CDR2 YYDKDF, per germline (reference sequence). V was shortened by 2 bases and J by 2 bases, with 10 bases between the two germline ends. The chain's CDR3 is CATSRQRSPYEQYF. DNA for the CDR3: TGTGCCACCAGCAGACAGCGCAGCCCCTACGAGCAGTACTTC.